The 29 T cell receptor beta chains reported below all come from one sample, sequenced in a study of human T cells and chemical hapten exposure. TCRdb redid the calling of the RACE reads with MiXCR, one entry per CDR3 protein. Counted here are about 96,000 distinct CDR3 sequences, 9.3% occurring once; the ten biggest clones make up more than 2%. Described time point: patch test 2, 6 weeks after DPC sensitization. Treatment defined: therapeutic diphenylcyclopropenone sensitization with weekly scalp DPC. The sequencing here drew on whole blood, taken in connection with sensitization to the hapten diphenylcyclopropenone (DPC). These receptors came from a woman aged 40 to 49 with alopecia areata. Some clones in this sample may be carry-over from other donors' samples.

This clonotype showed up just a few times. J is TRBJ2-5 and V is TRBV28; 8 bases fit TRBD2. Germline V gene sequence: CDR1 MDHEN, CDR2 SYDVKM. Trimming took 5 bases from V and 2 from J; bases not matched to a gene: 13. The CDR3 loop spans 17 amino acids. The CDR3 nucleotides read TGTGCCAGCAGTCCCCCGGGGCTAGCGGGCCGGCAAGAGACCCAGTACTTC. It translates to CASSPPGLAGRQETQYF.

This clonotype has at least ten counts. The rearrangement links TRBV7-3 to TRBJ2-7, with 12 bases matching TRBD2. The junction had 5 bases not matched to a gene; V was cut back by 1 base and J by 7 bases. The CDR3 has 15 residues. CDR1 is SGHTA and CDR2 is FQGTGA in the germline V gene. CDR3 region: CASSLIPSGRGEQYF. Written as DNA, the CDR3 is TGTGCCAGCAGCTTAATTCCTAGCGGGAGGGGTGAGCAGTACTTC.

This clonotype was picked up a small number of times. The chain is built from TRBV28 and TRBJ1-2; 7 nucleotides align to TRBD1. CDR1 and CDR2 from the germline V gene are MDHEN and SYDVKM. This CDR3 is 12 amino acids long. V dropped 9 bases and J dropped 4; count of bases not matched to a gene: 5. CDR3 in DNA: TGTGCCAGTCACTGGGACAGCTATGGCTACACCTTC. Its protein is CASHWDSYGYTF.

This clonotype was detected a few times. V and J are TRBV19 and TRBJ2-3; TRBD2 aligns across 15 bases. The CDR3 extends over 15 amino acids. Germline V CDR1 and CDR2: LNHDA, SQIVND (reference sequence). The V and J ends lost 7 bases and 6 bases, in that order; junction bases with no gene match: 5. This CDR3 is CASKTGTSGRDTQYF. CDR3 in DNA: TGTGCCAGTAAGACCGGGACTAGCGGGAGGGATACGCAGTATTTT.

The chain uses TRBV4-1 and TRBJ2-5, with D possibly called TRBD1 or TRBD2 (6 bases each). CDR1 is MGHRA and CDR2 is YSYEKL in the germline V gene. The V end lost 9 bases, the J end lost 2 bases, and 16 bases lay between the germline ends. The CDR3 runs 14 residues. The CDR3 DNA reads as TGCGCCAGTGGGGACGGGGGCCCTCAAGAGACCCAGTACTTC. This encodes CASGDGGPQETQYF.

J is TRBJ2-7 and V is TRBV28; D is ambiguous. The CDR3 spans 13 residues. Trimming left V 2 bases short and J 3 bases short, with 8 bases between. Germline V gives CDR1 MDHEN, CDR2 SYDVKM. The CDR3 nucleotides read TGTGCCAGCAGTTTAGCCAGTCGCTACGAGCAGTACTTC. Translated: CASSLASRYEQYF.

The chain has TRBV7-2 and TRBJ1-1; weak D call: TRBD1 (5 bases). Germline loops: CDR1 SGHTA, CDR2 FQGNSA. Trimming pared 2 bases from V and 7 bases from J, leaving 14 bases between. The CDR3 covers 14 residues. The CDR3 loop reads CASSLFPGLVEAFF. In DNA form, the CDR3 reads TGTGCCAGCAGCTTATTCCCAGGGTTGGTTGAAGCTTTCTTT. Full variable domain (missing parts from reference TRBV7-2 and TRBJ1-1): GAGVSQSPSNKVTEKGKDVELRCDPISGHTALYWYRQSLGQGLEFLIYFQGNSAPDKSGLPSDRFSAERTGGSVSTLTIQRTQQEDSAVYLCASSLFPGLVEAFFGQGTRLTVV.

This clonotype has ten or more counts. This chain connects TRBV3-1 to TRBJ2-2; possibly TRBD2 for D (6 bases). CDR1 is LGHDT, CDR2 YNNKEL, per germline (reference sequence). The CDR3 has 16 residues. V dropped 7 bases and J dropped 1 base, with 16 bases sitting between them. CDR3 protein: CASTHVGGRNTGELFF. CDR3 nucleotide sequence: TGTGCCAGCACCCATGTGGGGGGAAGGAACACCGGGGAGCTGTTTTTT.

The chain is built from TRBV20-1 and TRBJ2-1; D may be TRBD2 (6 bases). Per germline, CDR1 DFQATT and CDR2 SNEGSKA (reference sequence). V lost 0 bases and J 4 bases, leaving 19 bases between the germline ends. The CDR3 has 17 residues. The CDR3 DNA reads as TGCAGTGCTAGAGACTTCAGGACTACCCGGAAGTACAATGAGCAGTTCTTC. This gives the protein CSARDFRTTRKYNEQFF.

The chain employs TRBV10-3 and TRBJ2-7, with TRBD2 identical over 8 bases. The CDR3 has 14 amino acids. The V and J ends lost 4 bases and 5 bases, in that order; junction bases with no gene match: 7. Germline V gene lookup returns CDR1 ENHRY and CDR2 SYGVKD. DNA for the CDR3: TGTGCCATCAGTGCACGGGAGGGCCAGGACGAGCAGTACTTC. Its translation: CAISAREGQDEQYF.

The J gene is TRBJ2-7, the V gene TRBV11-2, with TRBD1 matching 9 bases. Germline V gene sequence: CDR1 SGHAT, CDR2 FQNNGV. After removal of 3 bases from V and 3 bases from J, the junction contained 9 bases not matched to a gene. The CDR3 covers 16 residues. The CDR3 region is CASSLNFGTGLYEQYF. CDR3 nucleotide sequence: TGTGCCAGCAGCTTGAACTTCGGGACAGGGCTCTACGAGCAGTACTTC.

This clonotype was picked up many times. The CDR3 DNA reads TGTGCCAGCAGTGTGGGCAGATACAATGAGCAGTTCTTC. Protein: CASSVGRYNEQFF. This chain links TRBV12-3 or TRBV12-4 with TRBJ2-1; D remains ambiguous. Deletions cut 5 bases from V and 4 bases from J, with 9 bases between. The CDR3 is made up of 13 amino acids.

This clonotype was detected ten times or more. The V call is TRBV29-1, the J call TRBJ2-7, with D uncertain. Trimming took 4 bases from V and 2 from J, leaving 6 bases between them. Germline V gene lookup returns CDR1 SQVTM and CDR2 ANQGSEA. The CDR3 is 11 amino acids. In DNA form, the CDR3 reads TGCAGCGTTGGCCAGGCCTACGAGCAGTACTTC. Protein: CSVGQAYEQYF.

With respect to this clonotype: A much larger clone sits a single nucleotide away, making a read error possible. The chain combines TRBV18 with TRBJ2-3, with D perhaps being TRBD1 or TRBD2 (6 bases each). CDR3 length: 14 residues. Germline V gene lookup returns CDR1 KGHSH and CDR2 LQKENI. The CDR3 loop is CACSPRGGTDTQYF. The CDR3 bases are TGTGCCTGCTCACCGAGGGGGGGCACAGATACGCAGTATTTT.

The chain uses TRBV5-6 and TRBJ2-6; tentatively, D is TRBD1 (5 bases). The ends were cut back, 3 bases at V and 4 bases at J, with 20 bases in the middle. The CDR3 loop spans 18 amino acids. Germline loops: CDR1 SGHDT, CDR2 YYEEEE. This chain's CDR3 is CASSSDIEYPAGANVLTF. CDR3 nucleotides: TGTGCCAGCAGCTCGGACATTGAATACCCAGCCGGGGCCAACGTCCTGACTTTC. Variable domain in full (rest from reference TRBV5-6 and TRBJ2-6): DAGVTQSPTHLIKTRGQQVTLRCSPKSGHDTVSWYQQALGQGPQFIFQYYEEEERQRGNFPDRFSGHQFPNYSSELNVNALLLGDSALYLCASSSDIEYPAGANVLTFGAGSRLTVL.

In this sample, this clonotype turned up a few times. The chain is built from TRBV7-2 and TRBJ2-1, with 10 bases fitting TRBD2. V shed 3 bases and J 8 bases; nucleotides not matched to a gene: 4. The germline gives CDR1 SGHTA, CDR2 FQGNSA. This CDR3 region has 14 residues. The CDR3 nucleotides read TGTGCCAGCAGCTTTGGACTAGCGGCGGATGAGCAGTTCTTC. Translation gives CASSFGLAADEQFF.

CDR3 sequence (DNA): TGTGCCATTCAGGGACGGACTAATGAAAAACTGTTTTTT. This sequence encodes CAIQGRTNEKLFF. V usage is TRBV10-3 and J usage is TRBJ1-4; D is possibly TRBD1 (5 bases). The ends were cut back, 9 bases at V and 2 bases at J, with 10 bases in the middle. This CDR3 contains 13 residues. Germline V gives CDR1 ENHRY, CDR2 SYGVKD.

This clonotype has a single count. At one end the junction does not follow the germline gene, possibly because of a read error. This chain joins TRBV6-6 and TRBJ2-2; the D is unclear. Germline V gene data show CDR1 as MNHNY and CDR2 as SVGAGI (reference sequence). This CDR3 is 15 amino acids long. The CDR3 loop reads CVSRKDWQNTGELFF. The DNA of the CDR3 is TGTGTCAGCAGGAAAGACTGGCAGAACACCGGGGAGCTGTTTTTT.

The CDR3 DNA follows: TGTGCCAGCAGTTACTCTCGGCGATCTAATGAAAAACTGTTTTTT. Translation: CASSYSRRSNEKLFF. V usage is TRBV6-5 and J usage is TRBJ1-4; no firm D call. V lost 0 bases and J lost 3, with 8 bases in between. Germline V CDR1 and CDR2: MNHEY, SVGAGI. The CDR3 has 15 residues.

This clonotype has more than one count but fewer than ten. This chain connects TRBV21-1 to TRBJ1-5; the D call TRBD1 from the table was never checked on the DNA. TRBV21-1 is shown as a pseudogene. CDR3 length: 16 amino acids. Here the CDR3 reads CASSNGDRGDNQPQHF. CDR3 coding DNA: TGTGCCAGCAGCAACGGGGACAGGGGGGACAATCAGCCCCAGCATTTT.

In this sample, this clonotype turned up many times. The CDR3 bases are TGCGCCAGCAGCCGGCGCCGCCAACGGGATTACAATGAGCAGTTCTTC. Protein sequence: CASSRRRQRDYNEQFF. The chain combines TRBV4-3 with TRBJ2-1, with D possibly TRBD2 on 5 matching bases. The CDR3 has 16 amino acids. Germline CDR1 reads LGHNA; CDR2 reads YSLEER. Trimming took 4 bases from V and 4 from J, leaving 17 bases between them.

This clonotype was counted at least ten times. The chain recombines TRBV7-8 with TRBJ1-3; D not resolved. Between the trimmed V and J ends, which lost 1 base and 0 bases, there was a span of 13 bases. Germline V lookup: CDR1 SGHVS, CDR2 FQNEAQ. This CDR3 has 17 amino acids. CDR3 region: CASSLEPTANSGNTIYF. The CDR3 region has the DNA TGTGCCAGCAGCTTAGAACCTACAGCTAACTCTGGAAACACCATATATTTT.

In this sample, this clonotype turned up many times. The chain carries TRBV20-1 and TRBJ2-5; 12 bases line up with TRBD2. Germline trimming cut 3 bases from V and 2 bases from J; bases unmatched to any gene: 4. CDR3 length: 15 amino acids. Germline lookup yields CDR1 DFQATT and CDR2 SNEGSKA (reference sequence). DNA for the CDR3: TGCAGTGCTAGGATACTAGCGGGAGGACAAGAGACCCAGTACTTC. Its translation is CSARILAGGQETQYF.

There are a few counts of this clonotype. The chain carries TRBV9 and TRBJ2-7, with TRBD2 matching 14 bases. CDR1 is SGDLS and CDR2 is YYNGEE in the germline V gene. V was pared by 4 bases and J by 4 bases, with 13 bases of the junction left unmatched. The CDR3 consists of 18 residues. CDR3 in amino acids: CASSLGTSGSGLVYEQYF. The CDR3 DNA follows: TGTGCCAGCAGCCTGGGGACTAGCGGGAGCGGGTTAGTATACGAGCAGTACTTC.

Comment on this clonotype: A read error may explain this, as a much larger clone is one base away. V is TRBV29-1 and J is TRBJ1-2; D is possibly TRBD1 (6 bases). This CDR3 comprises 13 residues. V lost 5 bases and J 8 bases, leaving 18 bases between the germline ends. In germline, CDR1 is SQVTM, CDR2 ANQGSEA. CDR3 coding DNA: TGCAGCGTTACGGGGACACTCCAGAGCGGCTACACCTTC. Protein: CSVTGTLQSGYTF.

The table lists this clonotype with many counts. CDR3 residues: CSLGAGVGTTQETQYF. In DNA form, the CDR3 reads TGCAGCCTGGGCGCGGGTGTCGGGACAACCCAAGAGACCCAGTACTTC. The V gene is TRBV29-1, the J gene TRBJ2-5, with D possibly matching TRBD1 (6 bases). The V gene's germline CDR1 is SQVTM and CDR2 ANQGSEA. V was cut by 8 bases and J by 1 base, with 23 bases left in between. CDR3 length equals 16 residues.

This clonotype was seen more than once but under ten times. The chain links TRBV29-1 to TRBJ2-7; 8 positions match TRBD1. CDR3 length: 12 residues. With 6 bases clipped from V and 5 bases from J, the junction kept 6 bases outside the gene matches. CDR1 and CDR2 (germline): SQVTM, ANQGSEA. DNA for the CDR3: TGCAGCGTCGGACAGGGAAGCAACGAGCAGTACTTC. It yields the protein CSVGQGSNEQYF.

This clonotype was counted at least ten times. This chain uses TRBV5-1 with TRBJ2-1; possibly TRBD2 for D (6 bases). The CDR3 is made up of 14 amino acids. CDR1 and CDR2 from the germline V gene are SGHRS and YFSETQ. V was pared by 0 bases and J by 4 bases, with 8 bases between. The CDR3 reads CASSLGGGYNEQFF. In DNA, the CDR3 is TGCGCCAGCAGCTTGGGGGGAGGATACAATGAGCAGTTCTTC.

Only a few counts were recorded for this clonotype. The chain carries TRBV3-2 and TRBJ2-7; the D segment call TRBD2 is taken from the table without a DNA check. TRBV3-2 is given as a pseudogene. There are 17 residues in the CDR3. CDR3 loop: CASSQDWTALVLDEQYF. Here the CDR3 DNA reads TGTGCCAGCAGCCAAGATTGGACTGCCCTTGTCTTGGACGAGCAGTACTTC.